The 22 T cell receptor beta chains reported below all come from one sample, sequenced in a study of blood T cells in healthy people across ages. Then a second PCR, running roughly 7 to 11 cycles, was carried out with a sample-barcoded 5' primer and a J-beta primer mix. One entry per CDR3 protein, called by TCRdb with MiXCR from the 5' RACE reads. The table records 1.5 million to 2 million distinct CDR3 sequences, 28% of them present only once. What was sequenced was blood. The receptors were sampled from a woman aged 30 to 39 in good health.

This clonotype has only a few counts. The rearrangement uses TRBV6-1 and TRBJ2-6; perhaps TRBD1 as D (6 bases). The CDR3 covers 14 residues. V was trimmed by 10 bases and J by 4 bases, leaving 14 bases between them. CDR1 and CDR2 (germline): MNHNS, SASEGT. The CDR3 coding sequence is TGTGCCAACGGCAGGGGTGGCGGGGCCAACGTCCTGACTTTC. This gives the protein CANGRGGGANVLTF.

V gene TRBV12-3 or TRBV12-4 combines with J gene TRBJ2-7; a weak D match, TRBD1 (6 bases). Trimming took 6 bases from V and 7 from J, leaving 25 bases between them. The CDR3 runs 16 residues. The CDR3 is CASSSPDRSFNNEQYF. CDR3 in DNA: TGTGCCAGCAGCTCTCCGGACAGAAGTTTTAACAATGAGCAGTACTTC.

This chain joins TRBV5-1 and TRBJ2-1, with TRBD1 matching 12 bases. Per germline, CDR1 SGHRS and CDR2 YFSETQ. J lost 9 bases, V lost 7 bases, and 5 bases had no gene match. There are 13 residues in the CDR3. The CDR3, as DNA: TGCGCCAGCCCGGGACAGGGGGCAGGTGAGCAGTTCTTC. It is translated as CASPGQGAGEQFF.

The CDR3 DNA sequence: TGCAGTGCTAGATACAGGGGGCTGCCTGAAGCTTTCTTT. It yields the protein CSARYRGLPEAFF. The rearrangement joins TRBV20-1 to TRBJ1-1, with 9 nucleotides matching TRBD1. The length of the CDR3 is 13 residues. V dropped 2 bases and J dropped 6; count of bases not matched to a gene: 4. Germline CDR1 DFQATT, CDR2 SNEGSKA (reference sequence).

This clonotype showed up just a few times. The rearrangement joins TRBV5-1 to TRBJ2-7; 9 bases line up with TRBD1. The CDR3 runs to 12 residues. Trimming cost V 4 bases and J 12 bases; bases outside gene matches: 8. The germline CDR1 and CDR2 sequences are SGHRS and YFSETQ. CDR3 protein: CASSLDRGRTYF. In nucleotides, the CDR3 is TGCGCCAGCAGCCTGGACAGGGGCCGCACGTACTTC.

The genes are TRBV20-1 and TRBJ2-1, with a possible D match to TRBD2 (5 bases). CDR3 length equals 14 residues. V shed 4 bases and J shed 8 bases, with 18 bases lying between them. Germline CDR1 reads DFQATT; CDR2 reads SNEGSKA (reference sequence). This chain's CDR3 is CSAKKGATRDEQFF. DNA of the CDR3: TGCAGTGCTAAGAAGGGAGCTACGAGGGATGAGCAGTTCTTC.

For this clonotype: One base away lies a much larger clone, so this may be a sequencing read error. The DNA for the CDR3 is TGTGCCAGCAGTCCGACCGGGACTAGCGTCTACAATGAGCAGTACTTC. Translating gives CASSPTGTSVYNEQYF. This sequence joins TRBV6-5 and TRBJ2-4; the match to TRBD2 covers 10 bases. The CDR3 runs 16 residues. CDR1 MNHEY and CDR2 SVGAGI come from the germline V gene. V gave up 5 bases and J gave up 13 bases; unmatched junction bases: 17.

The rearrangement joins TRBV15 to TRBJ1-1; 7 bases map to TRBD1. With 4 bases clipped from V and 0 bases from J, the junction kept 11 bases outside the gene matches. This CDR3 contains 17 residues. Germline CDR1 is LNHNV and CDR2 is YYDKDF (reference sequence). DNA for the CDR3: TGTGCCACCAGCAAAGATAGGGACAGACCCCTGAACACTGAAGCTTTCTTT. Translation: CATSKDRDRPLNTEAFF.

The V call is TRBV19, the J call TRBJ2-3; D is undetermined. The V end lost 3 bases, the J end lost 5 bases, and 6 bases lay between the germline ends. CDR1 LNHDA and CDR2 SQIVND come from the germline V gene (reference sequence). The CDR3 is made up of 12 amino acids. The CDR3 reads CASSISEDTQYF. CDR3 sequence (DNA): TGTGCCAGTAGTATCTCTGAAGATACGCAGTATTTT.

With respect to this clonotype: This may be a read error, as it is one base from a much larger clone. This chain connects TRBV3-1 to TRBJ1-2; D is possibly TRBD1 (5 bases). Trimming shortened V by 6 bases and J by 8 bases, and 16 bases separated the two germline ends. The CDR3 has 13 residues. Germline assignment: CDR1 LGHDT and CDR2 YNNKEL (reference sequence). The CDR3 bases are TGTGCCAGCAGGGAGATAGGGGCGGAAGGCTACACCTTC. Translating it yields CASREIGAEGYTF. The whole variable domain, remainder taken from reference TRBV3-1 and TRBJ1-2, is DTAVSQTPKYLVTQMGNDKSIKCEQNLGHDTMYWYKQDSKKFLKIMFSYNNKELIINETVPNRFSPKSPDKAHLNLHINSLELGDSAVYFCASREIGAEGYTFGSGTRLTVV.

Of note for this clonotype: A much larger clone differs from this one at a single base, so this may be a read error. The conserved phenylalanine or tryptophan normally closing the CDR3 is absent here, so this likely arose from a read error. DNA of the CDR3: TGTGCCAGCAGCTTAAGCCTACCTCGGGATGAGCAGTTCTGC. Amino acid sequence: CASSLSLPRDEQFC. This chain joins TRBV7-2 and TRBJ2-1, with D unresolved. Germline V gene data show CDR1 as SGHTA and CDR2 as FQGNSA. The CDR3 extends over 14 amino acids. The germline V and J ends were trimmed by 2 bases and 8 bases, with 13 bases remaining between them.

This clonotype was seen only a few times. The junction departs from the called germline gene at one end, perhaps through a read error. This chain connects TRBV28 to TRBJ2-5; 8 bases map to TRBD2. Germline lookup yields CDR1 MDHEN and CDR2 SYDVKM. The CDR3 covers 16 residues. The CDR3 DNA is TGTGCCAGCTGTTTTCGTCCGGGACTAGGGGAAGAGACCCAGTACTTC. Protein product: CASCFRPGLGEETQYF.

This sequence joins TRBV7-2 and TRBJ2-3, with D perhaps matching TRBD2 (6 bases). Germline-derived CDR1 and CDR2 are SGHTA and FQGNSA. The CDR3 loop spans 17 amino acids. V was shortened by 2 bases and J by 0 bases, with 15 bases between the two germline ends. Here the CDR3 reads CASSLTGGTWSTDTQYF. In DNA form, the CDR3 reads TGTGCCAGCAGCTTAACCGGCGGGACGTGGAGCACAGATACGCAGTATTTT.

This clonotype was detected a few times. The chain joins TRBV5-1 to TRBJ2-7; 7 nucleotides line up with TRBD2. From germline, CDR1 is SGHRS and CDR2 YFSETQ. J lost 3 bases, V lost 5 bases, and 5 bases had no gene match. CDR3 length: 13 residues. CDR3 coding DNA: TGCGCCAGCAGGCGGGACTACCGCTACGAGCAGTACTTC. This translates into CASRRDYRYEQYF.

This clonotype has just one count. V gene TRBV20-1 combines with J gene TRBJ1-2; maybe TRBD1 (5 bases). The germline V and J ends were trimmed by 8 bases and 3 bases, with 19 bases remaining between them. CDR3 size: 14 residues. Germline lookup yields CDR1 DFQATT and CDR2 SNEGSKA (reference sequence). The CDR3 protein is CSLEGRVGDYGYTF. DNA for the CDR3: TGCAGTTTGGAAGGCAGGGTTGGGGACTATGGCTACACCTTC.

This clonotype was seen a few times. The CDR3 is CATISRAQSYNEQFF. For the CDR3, the DNA is TGTGCCACCATCAGCCGGGCCCAATCTTACAATGAGCAGTTCTTC. The chain employs TRBV6-2 or TRBV6-3 and TRBJ2-1, with D hard to call. This CDR3 is built from 15 residues. Germline V gene data show CDR1 as MNHEY and CDR2 as SVGEGT. Trimming removed 10 bases at V and 4 bases at J, with 20 bases between.

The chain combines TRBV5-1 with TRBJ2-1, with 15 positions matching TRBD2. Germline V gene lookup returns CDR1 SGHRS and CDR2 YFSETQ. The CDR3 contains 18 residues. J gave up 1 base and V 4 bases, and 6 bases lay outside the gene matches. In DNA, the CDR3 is TGCGCCAGCAGCATTGGACTAGCGGGGGGGCCGTCCTACAATGAGCAGTTCTTC. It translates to CASSIGLAGGPSYNEQFF.

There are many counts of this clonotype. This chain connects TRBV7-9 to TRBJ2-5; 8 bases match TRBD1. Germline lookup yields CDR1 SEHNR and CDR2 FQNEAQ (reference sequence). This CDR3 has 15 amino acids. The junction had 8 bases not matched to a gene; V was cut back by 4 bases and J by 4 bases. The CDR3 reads CASSYNRGAAETQYF. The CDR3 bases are TGTGCCAGCAGCTACAACAGGGGGGCCGCAGAGACCCAGTACTTC.

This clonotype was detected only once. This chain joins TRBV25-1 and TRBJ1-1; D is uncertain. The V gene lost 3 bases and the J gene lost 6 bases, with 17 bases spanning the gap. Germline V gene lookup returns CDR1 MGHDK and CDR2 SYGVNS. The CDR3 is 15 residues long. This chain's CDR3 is CASSEILGLKAEAFF. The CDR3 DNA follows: TGTGCCAGCAGTGAGATTTTGGGTCTTAAAGCTGAAGCTTTCTTT. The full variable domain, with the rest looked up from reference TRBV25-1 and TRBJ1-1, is EADIYQTPRYLVIGTGKKITLECSQTMGHDKMYWYQQDPGMELHLIHYSYGVNSTEKGDLSSESTVSRIRTEHFPLTLESARPSHTSQYLCASSEILGLKAEAFFGQGTRLTVV.

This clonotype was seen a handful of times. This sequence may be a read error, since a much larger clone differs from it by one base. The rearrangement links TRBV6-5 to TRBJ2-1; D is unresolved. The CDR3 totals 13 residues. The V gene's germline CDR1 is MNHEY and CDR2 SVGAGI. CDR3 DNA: TGTGCCGGCAGCAGGAACTCCTACAATGAGCAGTTCTTC. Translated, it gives CAGSRNSYNEQFF.

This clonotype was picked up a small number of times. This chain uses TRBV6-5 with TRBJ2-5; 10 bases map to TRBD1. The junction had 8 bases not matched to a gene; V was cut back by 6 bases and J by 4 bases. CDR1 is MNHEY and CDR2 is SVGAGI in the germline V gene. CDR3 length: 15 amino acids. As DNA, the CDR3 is TGTGCCAGCAGGACCGACAGGGGGCGGTCAGAGACCCAGTACTTC. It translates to CASRTDRGRSETQYF.

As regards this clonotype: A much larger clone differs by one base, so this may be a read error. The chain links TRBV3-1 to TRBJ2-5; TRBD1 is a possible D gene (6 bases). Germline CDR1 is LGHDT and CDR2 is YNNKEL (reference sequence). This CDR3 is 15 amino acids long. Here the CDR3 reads CTSSQDPQGVRTQYF. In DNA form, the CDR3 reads TGTACCAGCAGCCAAGACCCACAGGGTGTAAGGACCCAGTACTTC.